Included here is one TCR beta chain sequence, with context. The data stem from a study of response to subunit inactivated influenza vaccine. TCRdb reprocessed the RT-PCR reads with MiXCR, giving one entry per CDR3 protein. The sample shows just under 550,000 distinct CDR3 sequences, roughly 25% of them seen only once. CDR1 is LNHNV and CDR2 is YYDKDF in the germline V gene (reference sequence). V shed 3 bases, J shed 4 bases, and the junction held 8 bases outside the gene matches. The CDR3 consists of 17 residues. These data were also filed under a second study, of T cells expressing NK-cell markers. From that report: In generating TCR beta cDNA, 5'RACE template switching with UMIs was used. Investigators obtained TCR beta repertoires from sorted CD3+CD56+NKG2C+, CD3+CD56+NKG2C- and CD3+CD56-NKG2C+ T cells. The eight sequenced donors comprised seven who were HCMV-seropositive and one who was seronegative. The CD3+CD56-NKG2C+ fraction was also led by these clonotypes in several donors. Clones of NKG2C+ T cells that had expanded were of unclear HCMV specificity.

V is TRBV15 and J is TRBJ2-6; 8 nucleotides line up with TRBD1. This material consisted of CD4+ T cells sorted from PBMCs, taken roughly 13 days after vaccination. This sequence originates from a man aged 50 or older who received an inactivated influenza vaccine. CDR3 coding DNA: TGTGCCACCAGCAGGTCGGACAGGGTTATGGGGGCCAACGTCCTGACTTTC. Translation gives CATSRSDRVMGANVLTF.